The TCR beta chain described here comes from a study of control samples from healthy donors and cancer patients. The CDR3 totals 14 residues. Germline V gives CDR1 SGDLS, CDR2 YYNGEE. The V gene lost 3 bases and the J gene lost 8 bases, with 17 bases spanning the gap. Method: immunoSEQ multiplex PCR; TCRdb's copy keeps in-frame clones and lacks some. The table has 150,000 to 180,000 clones, over 85% seen once; the top ten hold 4.5% to 6%. This sequence was found in a man aged 35 to 55 in good health. The V and J genes are TRBV9 and TRBJ1-2; D gene uncertain. Sequenced: blood. CDR3 protein: CASSAGRVQRGYTF. The CDR3, as DNA: TGTGCCAGCAGCGCCGGGAGGGTGCAGAGGGGCTACACCTTC.